This is a list of T cell receptor beta chains from one sample in a study of vaccination and CD4 T cells after COVID-19. No antigen has been identified for these receptors. TCRdb called the PCR reads again in MiXCR, with one record for every CDR3 protein. The sample lists roughly 26,000 distinct CDR3 sequences, around 65% occurring once. Sequenced material: CD4+ T cells from blood, cultured in vitro. These receptors all stem from a human donor who had recovered from COVID-19. Both conserved end residues are part of each CDR3. D genes are given only for firm matches. The size entry is marked missing in some rows and otherwise reads once, few, many or a size class.

clone size: .
V gene: TRBV5-1
D gene: .
J gene: TRBJ1-5
CDR3 protein: CASSPDSDQPQHF
CDR3 DNA: TGCGCCAGCAGCCCGGACAGTGATCAGCCCCAGCATTTT

clone size: few
V gene: TRBV20-1
D gene: .
J gene: TRBJ2-5
CDR3 protein: CSARTRTTSKETQYF
CDR3 DNA: TGCAGTGCCCGGACCCGAACGACTAGTAAGGAGACCCAGTACTTC

clone size: .
V gene: TRBV6-1
D gene: TRBD2
J gene: TRBJ2-1
CDR3 protein: CASSQFRTSGNYNEQFF
CDR3 DNA: TGTGCCAGCAGCCAATTCCGGACTAGCGGGAACTACAATGAGCAGTTCTTC

clone size: .
V gene: TRBV7-9
D gene: .
J gene: TRBJ1-1
CDR3 protein: CASSLGQNTEAFF
CDR3 DNA: TGTGCCAGCAGCTTAGGGCAAAACACTGAAGCTTTCTTT

clone size: .
V gene: TRBV7-2
D gene: .
J gene: TRBJ1-2
CDR3 protein: CASSPDIYYGYTF
CDR3 DNA: TGTGCCAGCAGCCCGGACATCTACTATGGCTACACCTTC

clone size: .
V gene: TRBV7-9
D gene: .
J gene: TRBJ1-5
CDR3 protein: CASSLRGGGNQPQHF
CDR3 DNA: TGTGCCAGCAGCTTAAGGGGTGGCGGCAATCAGCCCCAGCATTTT

clone size: .
V gene: TRBV6-2/TRBV6-3
D gene: TRBD2
J gene: TRBJ2-7
CDR3 protein: CASQLAGGYEQYF
CDR3 DNA: TGTGCCAGCCAACTAGCGGGAGGGTACGAGCAGTACTTC

clone size: .
V gene: TRBV6-1
D gene: .
J gene: TRBJ1-5
CDR3 protein: CASTRNERQRYSNQPQHF
CDR3 DNA: TGTGCCAGCACGCGGAATGAACGACAGCGATATAGCAATCAGCCCCAGCATTTT

clone size: .
V gene: TRBV28
D gene: .
J gene: TRBJ1-4
CDR3 protein: CASSFVDRNEKLFF
CDR3 DNA: TGTGCCAGCAGTTTTGTCGACAGAAATGAAAAACTGTTTTTT

clone size: .
V gene: TRBV9
D gene: .
J gene: TRBJ2-4
CDR3 protein: CASSPTVAKNIQYF
CDR3 DNA: TGTGCCAGCAGTCCGACAGTAGCCAAAAACATTCAGTACTTC

clone size: few
V gene: TRBV20-1
D gene: TRBD1
J gene: TRBJ1-3
CDR3 protein: CSASWDSSGNTIYF
CDR3 DNA: TGCAGTGCTAGCTGGGACAGCTCTGGAAACACCATATATTTT

clone size: .
V gene: TRBV5-1
D gene: .
J gene: TRBJ2-1
CDR3 protein: CASSLATQTYNEQFF
CDR3 DNA: TGCGCCAGCAGCTTGGCCACCCAGACCTACAATGAGCAGTTCTTC

clone size: .
V gene: TRBV20-1
D gene: .
J gene: TRBJ2-1
CDR3 protein: CSARDLMREKQFF
CDR3 DNA: TGCAGTGCTAGAGATTTGATGCGGGAAAAGCAGTTCTTC

clone size: .
V gene: TRBV18
D gene: TRBD1
J gene: TRBJ2-3
CDR3 protein: CASSPFTPGGRTDTQYF
CDR3 DNA: TGTGCCAGCTCACCTTTTACCCCAGGGGGACGTACAGATACGCAGTATTTT

clone size: .
V gene: TRBV14
D gene: TRBD1
J gene: TRBJ1-5
CDR3 protein: CATPESETGNQPQHF
CDR3 DNA: TGTGCCACCCCCGAGTCCGAGACAGGGAATCAGCCCCAGCATTTT

clone size: .
V gene: TRBV6-2/TRBV6-3
D gene: .
J gene: TRBJ1-1
CDR3 protein: CASSNGHPNTEAFF
CDR3 DNA: TGTGCCAGCAGTAATGGACACCCGAACACTGAAGCTTTCTTT

clone size: .
V gene: TRBV7-6
D gene: .
J gene: TRBJ2-2
CDR3 protein: CASSLAYKGKGTGELFF
CDR3 DNA: TGTGCCAGCAGCTTAGCTTATAAGGGAAAAGGCACCGGGGAGCTGTTTTTT

clone size: .
V gene: TRBV6-1
D gene: TRBD1
J gene: TRBJ1-6
CDR3 protein: CASNKGGDRSNSPLHF
CDR3 DNA: TGTGCCAGCAATAAGGGGGGGGACAGGTCCAATTCACCCCTCCACTTT

clone size: .
V gene: TRBV24-1
D gene: .
J gene: TRBJ2-1
CDR3 protein: CATSDFGQGINNEQFF
CDR3 DNA: TGTGCCACCAGTGATTTTGGGCAGGGGATCAACAATGAGCAGTTCTTC

clone size: few
V gene: TRBV7-9
D gene: TRBD2
J gene: TRBJ2-7
CDR3 protein: CASKGVEAGGLLEQYF
CDR3 DNA: TGTGCCAGCAAGGGAGTTGAGGCGGGAGGACTTTTAGAGCAGTACTTC

clone size: few
V gene: TRBV27
D gene: .
J gene: TRBJ1-5
CDR3 protein: CASSLWGNQPQHF
CDR3 DNA: TGTGCCAGCAGTTTATGGGGGAATCAGCCCCAGCATTTT

clone size: few
V gene: TRBV7-2
D gene: .
J gene: TRBJ2-2
CDR3 protein: CASRTGVYGTGELFF
CDR3 DNA: TGTGCCAGCAGGACTGGGGTATATGGCACCGGGGAGCTGTTTTTT

clone size: .
V gene: TRBV30
D gene: TRBD1
J gene: TRBJ1-1
CDR3 protein: CAWSVTGGTEAFF
CDR3 DNA: TGTGCCTGGAGTGTTACAGGGGGAACTGAAGCTTTCTTT

clone size: few
V gene: TRBV7-8
D gene: .
J gene: TRBJ1-2
CDR3 protein: CASSLGGIRMGYTF
CDR3 DNA: TGTGCCAGCAGCTTAGGGGGTATAAGGATGGGCTACACCTTC

clone size: .
V gene: TRBV28
D gene: TRBD1
J gene: TRBJ1-1
CDR3 protein: CASRAPDRGTFF
CDR3 DNA: TGTGCCAGCAGGGCCCCGGACAGGGGGACTTTCTTT